What follows describes a single T cell receptor beta chain. Germline CDR1 MDHEN, CDR2 SYDVKM. V lost 5 bases to trimming and J lost 9 bases; unmatched junction nucleotides: 3. This CDR3 is built from 13 residues. These data originate in a study of cytomegalovirus exposure and HLA in healthy donors. The study ran its PCR with 60 Vbeta and 13 Jbeta primers. Here immunoSEQ multiplex PCR was the method, and the copy in TCRdb shows in-frame clones only, minus some. The sample holds approximately 160,000 clones, 55% to 70% seen once. The clonotype originates from a woman aged 25-40 years in good health and CMV-seropositive. This chain joins TRBV28 and TRBJ2-1; 11 nucleotides align to TRBD2. The specimen sequenced was PBMCs. The CDR3 coding sequence is TGTGCCAGCAGTGGGGGACTAGCGGTTGAGCAGTTCTTC. It is translated as CASSGGLAVEQFF.